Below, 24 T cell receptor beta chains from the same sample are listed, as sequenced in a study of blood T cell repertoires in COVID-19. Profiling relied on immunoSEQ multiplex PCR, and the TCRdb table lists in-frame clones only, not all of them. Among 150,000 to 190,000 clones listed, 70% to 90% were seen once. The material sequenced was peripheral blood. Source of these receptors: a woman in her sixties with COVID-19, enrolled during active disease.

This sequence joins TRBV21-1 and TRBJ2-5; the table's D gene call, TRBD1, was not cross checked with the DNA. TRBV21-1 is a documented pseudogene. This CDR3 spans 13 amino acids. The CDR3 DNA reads TGTGCCAGCAGCACCCTTGCAGGGCAGACCCAGTACTTC. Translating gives CASSTLAGQTQYF.

CDR3 loop: CASSPSGKGVYGYTF. The CDR3 region has the DNA TGTGCCAGCAGCCCCTCGGGTAAGGGGGTCTATGGCTACACCTTC. The chain combines TRBV6-6 with TRBJ1-2, with D perhaps TRBD1 (6 bases). Trimming shortened V by 6 bases and J by 4 bases, and 18 bases separated the two germline ends. From germline, CDR1 is MNHNY and CDR2 SVGAGI (reference sequence). The CDR3 is 15 residues long.

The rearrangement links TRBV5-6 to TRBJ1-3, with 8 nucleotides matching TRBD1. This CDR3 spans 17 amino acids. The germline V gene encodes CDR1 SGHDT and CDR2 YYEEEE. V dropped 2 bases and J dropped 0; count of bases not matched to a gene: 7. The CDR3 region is CASSFRTGTHSGNTIYF. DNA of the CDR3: TGTGCCAGCAGCTTTCGGACAGGGACGCACTCTGGAAACACCATATATTTT.

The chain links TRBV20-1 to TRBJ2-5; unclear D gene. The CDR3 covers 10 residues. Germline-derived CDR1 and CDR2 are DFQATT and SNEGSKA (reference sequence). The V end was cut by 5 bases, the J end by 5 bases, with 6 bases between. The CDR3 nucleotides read TGCAGTGCTGCGAGTGAGACCCAGTACTTC. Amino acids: CSAASETQYF.

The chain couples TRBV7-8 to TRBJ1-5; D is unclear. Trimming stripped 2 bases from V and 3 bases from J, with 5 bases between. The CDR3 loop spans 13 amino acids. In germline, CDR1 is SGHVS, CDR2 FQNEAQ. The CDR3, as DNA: TGTGCCAGCAGCTTAACTAACAATCAGCCCCAGCATTTT. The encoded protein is CASSLTNNQPQHF.

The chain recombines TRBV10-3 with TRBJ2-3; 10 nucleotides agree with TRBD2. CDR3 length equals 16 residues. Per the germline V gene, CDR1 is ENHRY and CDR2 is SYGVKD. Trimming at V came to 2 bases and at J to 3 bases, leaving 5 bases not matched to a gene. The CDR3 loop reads CAISEASGRGTDTQYF. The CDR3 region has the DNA TGTGCCATCAGTGAGGCTAGCGGGAGAGGGACAGATACGCAGTATTTT.

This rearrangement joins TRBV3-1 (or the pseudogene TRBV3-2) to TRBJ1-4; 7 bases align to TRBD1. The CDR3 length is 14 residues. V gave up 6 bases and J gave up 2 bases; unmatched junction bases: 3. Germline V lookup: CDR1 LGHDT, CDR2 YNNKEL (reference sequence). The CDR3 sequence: CASRKQGTNEKLFF. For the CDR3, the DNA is TGTGCCAGCAGAAAACAGGGGACTAATGAAAAACTGTTTTTT.

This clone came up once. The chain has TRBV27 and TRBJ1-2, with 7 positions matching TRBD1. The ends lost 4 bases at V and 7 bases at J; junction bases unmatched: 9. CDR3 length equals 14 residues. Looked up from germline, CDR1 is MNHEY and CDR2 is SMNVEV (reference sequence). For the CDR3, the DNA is TGTGCCAGCAGTTCCACAGGGGTGTGGTTTGGCTACACCTTC. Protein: CASSSTGVWFGYTF.

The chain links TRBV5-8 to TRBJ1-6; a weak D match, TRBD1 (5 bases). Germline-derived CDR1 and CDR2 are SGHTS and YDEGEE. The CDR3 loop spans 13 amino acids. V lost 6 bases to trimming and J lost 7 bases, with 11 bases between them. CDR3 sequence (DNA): TGTGCCAGCAAGGGGCAGACAAATTCACCCCTCCACTTT. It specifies CASKGQTNSPLHF.

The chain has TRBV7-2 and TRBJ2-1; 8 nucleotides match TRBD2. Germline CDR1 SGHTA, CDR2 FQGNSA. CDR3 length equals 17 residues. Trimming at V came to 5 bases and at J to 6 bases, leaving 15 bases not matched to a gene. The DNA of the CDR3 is TGTGCCAGCAGCACCCGGGGGGGGGACTCGGGAATCAATGAGCAGTTCTTC. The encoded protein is CASSTRGGDSGINEQFF.

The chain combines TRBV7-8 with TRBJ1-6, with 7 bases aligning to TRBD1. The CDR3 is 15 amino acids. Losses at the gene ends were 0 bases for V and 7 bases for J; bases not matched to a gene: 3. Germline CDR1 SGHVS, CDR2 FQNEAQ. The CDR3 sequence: CASSLALTGNSPLHF. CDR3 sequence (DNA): TGTGCCAGCAGCTTAGCGTTGACAGGGAATTCACCCCTCCACTTT.

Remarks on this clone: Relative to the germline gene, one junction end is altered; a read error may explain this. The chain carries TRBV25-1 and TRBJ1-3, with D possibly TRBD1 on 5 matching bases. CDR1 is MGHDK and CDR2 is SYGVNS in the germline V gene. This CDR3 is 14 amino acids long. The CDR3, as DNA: TGTGCCAGCAGCGAATCGGGGGGTGGAAACACCATATATTTT. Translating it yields CASSESGGGNTIYF. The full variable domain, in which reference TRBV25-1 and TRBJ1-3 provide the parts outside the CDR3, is EADIYQTPRYLVIGTGKKITLECSQTMGHDKMYWYQQDPGMELHLIHYSYGVNSTEKGDLSSESTVSRIRTEHFPLTLESARPSHTSQYLCASSESGGGNTIYFGEGSWLTVV.

The CDR3 protein is CASSPGQPYEQYV. In DNA form, the CDR3 reads TGTGCCAGCTCTCCGGGACAGCCATACGAGCAGTACGTC. The V and J genes are TRBV9 and TRBJ2-7; 7 nucleotides match TRBD1. The CDR3 is made up of 13 amino acids. Trimming cost V 7 bases and J 4 bases; bases outside gene matches: 8. Per the germline V gene, CDR1 is SGDLS and CDR2 is YYNGEE.

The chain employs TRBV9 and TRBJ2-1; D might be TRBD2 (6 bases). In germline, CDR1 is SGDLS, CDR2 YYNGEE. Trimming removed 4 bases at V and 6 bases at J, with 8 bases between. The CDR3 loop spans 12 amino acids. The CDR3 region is CASSPEGNEQFF. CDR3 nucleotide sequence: TGTGCCAGCAGCCCGGAGGGCAATGAGCAGTTCTTC.

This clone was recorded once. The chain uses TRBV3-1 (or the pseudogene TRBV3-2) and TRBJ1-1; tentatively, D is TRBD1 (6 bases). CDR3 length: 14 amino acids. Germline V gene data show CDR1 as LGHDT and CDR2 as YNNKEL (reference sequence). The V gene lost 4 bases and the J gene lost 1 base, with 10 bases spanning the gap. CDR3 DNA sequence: TGTGCCAGCAGCCGCCTAGGGGGGAACACTGAAGCTTTCTTT. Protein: CASSRLGGNTEAFF.

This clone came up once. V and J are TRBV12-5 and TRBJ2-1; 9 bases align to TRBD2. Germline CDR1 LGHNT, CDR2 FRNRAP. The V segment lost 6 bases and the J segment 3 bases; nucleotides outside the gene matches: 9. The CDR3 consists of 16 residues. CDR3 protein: CASGTLAGVFYNEQFF. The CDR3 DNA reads TGTGCTAGTGGCACCTTAGCGGGAGTCTTCTACAATGAGCAGTTCTTC.

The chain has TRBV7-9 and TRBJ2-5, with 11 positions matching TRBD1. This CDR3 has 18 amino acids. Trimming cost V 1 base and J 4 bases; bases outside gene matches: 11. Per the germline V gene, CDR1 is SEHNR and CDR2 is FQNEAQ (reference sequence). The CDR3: CASSLVVRTGGAGETQYF. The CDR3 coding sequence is TGTGCCAGCAGCTTAGTGGTTAGGACAGGGGGCGCGGGAGAGACCCAGTACTTC.

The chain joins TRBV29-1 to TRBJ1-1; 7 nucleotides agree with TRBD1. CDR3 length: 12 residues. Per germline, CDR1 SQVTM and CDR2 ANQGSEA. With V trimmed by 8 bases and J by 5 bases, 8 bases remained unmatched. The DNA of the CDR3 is TGCAGCATTCGGGACAGCGGTACTGAAGCTTTCTTT. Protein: CSIRDSGTEAFF.

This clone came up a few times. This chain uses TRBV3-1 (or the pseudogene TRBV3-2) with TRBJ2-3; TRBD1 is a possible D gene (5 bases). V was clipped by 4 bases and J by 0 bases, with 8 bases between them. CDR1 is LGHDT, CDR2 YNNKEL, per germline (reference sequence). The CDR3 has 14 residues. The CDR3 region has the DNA TGTGCCAGCAGCCCGACAGCTAGCACAGATACGCAGTATTTT. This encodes CASSPTASTDTQYF.

CDR3 sequence (DNA): TGCGCCAGCAGCCAAGGCCGGGGACAGGTGGACAATTCACCCCTCCACTTT. It yields the protein CASSQGRGQVDNSPLHF. This sequence joins TRBV4-1 and TRBJ1-6, with TRBD1 matching 8 bases. Germline V gene lookup returns CDR1 MGHRA and CDR2 YSYEKL. The CDR3 is 17 residues long. The J segment lost 7 bases and the V segment lost 1 base, leaving 9 bases of the junction unmatched.

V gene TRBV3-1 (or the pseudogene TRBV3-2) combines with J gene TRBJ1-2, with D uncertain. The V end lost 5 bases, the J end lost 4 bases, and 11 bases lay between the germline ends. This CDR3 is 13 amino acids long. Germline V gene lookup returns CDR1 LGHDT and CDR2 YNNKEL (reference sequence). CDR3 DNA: TGTGCCAGCAGCGACCGGGTCTCCTATGGCTACACCTTC. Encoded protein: CASSDRVSYGYTF.

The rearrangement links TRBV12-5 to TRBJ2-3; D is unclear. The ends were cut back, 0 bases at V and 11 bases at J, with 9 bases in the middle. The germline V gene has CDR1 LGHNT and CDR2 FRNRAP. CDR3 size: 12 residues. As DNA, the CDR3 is TGTGCTAGTGGTTTGGTAACTCACTTGCAGTATTTT. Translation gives CASGLVTHLQYF.

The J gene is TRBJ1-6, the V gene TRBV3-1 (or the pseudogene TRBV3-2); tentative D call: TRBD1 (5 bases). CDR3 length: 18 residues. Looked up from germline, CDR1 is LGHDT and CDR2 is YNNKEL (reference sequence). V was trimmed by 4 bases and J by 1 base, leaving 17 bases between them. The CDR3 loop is CASSPTLPGGSYNSPLHF. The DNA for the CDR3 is TGTGCCAGCAGCCCGACCCTCCCCGGGGGGTCCTATAATTCACCCCTCCACTTT.

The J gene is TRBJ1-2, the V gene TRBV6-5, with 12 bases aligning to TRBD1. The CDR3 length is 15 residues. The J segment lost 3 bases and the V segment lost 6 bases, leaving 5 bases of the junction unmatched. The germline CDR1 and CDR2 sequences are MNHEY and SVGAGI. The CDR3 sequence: CASSSGQGAHYGYTF. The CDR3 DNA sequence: TGTGCCAGCAGCTCGGGACAGGGGGCACACTATGGCTACACCTTC.